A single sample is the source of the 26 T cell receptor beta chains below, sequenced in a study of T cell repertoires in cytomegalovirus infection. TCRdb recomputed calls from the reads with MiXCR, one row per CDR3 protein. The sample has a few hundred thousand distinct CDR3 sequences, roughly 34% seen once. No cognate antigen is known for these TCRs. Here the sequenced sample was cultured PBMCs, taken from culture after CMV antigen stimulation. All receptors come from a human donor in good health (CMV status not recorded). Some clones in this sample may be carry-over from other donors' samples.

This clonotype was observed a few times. CDR3 sequence (DNA): TGCAGTGCTAGAGATCGAGAAACCCAGTACTTC. It codes for CSARDRETQYF. The chain couples TRBV20-1 to TRBJ2-5; unclear D gene. Trimming shortened V by 0 bases and J by 8 bases, and 7 bases separated the two germline ends. Per the germline V gene, CDR1 is DFQATT and CDR2 is SNEGSKA (reference sequence). The CDR3 runs 11 residues.

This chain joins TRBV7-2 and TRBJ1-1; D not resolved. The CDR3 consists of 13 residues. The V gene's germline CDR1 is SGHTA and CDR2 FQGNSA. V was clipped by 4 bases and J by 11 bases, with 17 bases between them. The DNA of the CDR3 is TGTGCCAGCAGCTCACCCGGGATCCTCGCGGCTTTCTTT. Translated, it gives CASSSPGILAAFF.

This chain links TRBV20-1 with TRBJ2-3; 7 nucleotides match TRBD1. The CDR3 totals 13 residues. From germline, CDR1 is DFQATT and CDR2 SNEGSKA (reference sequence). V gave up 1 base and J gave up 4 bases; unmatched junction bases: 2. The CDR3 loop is CSARGQGADTQYF. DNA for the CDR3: TGCAGTGCTAGAGGGCAGGGGGCAGATACGCAGTATTTT.

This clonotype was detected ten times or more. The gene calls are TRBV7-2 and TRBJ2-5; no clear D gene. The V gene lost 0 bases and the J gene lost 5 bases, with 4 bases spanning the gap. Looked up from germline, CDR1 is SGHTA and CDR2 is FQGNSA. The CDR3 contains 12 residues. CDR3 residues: CASSLALETQYF. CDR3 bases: TGTGCCAGCAGCTTAGCGCTCGAGACCCAGTACTTC. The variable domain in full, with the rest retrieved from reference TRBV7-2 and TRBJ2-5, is GAGVSQSPSNKVTEKGKDVELRCDPISGHTALYWYRQSLGQGLEFLIYFQGNSAPDKSGLPSDRFSAERTGGSVSTLTIQRTQQEDSAVYLCASSLALETQYFGPGTRLLVL.

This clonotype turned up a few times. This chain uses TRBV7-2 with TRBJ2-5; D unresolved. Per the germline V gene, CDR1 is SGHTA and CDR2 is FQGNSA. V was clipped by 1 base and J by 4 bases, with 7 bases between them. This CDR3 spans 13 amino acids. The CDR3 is CASSLVDPETQYF. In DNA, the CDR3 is TGTGCCAGCAGCTTAGTAGATCCAGAGACCCAGTACTTC.

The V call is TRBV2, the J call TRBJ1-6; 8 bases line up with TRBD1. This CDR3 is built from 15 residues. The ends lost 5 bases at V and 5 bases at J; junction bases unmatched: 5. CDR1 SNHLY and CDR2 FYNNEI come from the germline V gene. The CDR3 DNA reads TGTGCCAGCAGTAAGTGGGGACAGGATAATTCACCCCTCCACTTT. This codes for CASSKWGQDNSPLHF.

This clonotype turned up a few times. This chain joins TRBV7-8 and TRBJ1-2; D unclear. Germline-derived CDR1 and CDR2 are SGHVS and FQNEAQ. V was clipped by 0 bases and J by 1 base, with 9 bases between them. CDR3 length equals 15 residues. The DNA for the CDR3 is TGTGCCAGCAGCTTAGCCGGCAAGTTTAACTATGGCTACACCTTC. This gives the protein CASSLAGKFNYGYTF.

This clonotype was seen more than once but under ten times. The DNA of the CDR3 is TGTGCCAGCAGTGAGGGGGGGACCTACGAGCAGTACGTC. As protein: CASSEGGTYEQYV. The rearrangement links TRBV28 to TRBJ2-7; possibly TRBD2 for D (7 bases). The CDR3 totals 13 residues. The germline CDR1 and CDR2 sequences are MDHEN and SYDVKM. The V end was cut by 5 bases, the J end by 2 bases, with 10 bases between.

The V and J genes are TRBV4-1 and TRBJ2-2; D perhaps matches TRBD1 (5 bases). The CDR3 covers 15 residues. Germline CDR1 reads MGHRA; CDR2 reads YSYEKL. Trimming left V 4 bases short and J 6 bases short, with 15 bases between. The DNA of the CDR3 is TGCGCCAGCAGCCCTAGGGGTGCAGGGTCCGGGGAGCTGTTTTTT. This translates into CASSPRGAGSGELFF.

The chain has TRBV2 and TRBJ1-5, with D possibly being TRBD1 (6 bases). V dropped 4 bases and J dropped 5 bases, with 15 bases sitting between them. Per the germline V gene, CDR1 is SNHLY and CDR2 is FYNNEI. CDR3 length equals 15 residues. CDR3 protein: CASSGGGGRDQPQHF. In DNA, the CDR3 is TGTGCCAGCAGTGGAGGGGGAGGAAGGGATCAGCCCCAGCATTTT.

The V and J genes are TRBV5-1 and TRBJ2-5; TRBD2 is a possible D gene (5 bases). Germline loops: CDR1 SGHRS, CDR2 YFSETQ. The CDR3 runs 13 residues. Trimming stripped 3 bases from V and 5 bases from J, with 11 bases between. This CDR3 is CASSSEGEETQYF. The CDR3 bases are TGCGCCAGCAGCTCCGAGGGAGAGGAGACCCAGTACTTC.

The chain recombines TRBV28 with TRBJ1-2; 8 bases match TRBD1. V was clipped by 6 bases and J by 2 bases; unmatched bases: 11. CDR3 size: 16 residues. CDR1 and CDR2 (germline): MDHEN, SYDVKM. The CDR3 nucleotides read TGTGCCAGCAGGCGTTCGGACAGGGCCCGAAACTATGGCTACACCTTC. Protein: CASRRSDRARNYGYTF.

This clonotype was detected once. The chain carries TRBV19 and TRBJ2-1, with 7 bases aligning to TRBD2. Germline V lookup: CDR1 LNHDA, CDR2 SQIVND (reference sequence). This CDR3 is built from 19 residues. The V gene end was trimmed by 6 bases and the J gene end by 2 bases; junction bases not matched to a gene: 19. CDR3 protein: CASRRPGLSALGTYNEQFF. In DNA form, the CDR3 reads TGTGCCAGTAGGAGACCGGGACTATCAGCTCTGGGGACCTACAATGAGCAGTTCTTC.

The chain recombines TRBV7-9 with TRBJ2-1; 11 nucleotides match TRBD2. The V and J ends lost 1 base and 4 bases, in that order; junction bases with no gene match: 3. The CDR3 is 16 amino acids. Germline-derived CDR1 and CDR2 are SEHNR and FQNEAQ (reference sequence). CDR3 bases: TGTGCCAGCAGCTTAGGACTAGCGGGGAATTACAATGAGCAGTTCTTC. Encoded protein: CASSLGLAGNYNEQFF.

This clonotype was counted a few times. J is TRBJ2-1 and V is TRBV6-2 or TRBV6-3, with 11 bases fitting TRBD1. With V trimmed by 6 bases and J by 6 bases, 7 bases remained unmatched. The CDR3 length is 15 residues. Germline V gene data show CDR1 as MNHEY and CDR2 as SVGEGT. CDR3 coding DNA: TGTGCCAGCAGGCAACCGGGACAGGGGGGCAATGAGCAGTTCTTC. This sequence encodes CASRQPGQGGNEQFF.

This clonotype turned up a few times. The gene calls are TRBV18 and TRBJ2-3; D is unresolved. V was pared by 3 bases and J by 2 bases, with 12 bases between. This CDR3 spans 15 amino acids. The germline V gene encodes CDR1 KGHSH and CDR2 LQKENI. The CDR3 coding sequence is TGTGCCAGCTCACCCTCGGCGGACCCCACAGATACGCAGTATTTT. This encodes CASSPSADPTDTQYF.

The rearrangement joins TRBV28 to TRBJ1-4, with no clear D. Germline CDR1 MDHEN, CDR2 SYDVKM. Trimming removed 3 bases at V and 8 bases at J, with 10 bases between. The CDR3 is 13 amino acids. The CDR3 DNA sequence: TGTGCCAGCAGTTTGCAAGGTGGGGAAAAACTGTTTTTT. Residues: CASSLQGGEKLFF.

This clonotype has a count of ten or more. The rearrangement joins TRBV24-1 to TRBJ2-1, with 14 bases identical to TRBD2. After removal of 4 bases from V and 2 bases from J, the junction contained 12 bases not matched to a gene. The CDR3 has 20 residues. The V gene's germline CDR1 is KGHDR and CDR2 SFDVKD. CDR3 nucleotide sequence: TGTGCCACCAGTGACCGGGGGCTGGGACTAGCGGGAGTTACCTACAATGAGCAGTTCTTC. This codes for CATSDRGLGLAGVTYNEQFF.

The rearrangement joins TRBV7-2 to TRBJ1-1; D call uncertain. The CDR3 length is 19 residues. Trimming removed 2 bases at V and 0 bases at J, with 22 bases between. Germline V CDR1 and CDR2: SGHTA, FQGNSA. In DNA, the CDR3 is TGTGCCAGCAGCTTATACCCCCGGCCTAATGCGGTCATGAACACTGAAGCTTTCTTT. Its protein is CASSLYPRPNAVMNTEAFF.

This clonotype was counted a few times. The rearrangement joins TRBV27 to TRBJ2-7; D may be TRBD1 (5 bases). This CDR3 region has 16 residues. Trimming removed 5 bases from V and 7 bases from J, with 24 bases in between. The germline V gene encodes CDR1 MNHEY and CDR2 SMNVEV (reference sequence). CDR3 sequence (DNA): TGTGCCAGCAGTCCAAGCGCAGGGAACATGTTGGGTGAGCAGTACTTC. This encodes CASSPSAGNMLGEQYF.

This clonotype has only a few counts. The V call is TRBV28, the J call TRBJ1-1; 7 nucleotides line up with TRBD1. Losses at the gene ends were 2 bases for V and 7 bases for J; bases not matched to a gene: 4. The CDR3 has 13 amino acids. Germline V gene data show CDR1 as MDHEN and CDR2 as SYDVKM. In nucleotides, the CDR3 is TGTGCCAGCAGTTTAGGGACAGCTGATGAAGCTTTCTTT. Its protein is CASSLGTADEAFF.

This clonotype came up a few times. The CDR3 region is CASSRTLEGPQHF. The CDR3 nucleotides are TGTGCCAGCAGCCGGACACTCGAGGGGCCCCAGCATTTT. The chain couples TRBV5-6 to TRBJ1-5, with D perhaps matching TRBD1 (5 bases). The CDR3 covers 13 residues. Germline lookup yields CDR1 SGHDT and CDR2 YYEEEE. V shed 4 bases and J shed 9 bases, with 14 bases lying between them.

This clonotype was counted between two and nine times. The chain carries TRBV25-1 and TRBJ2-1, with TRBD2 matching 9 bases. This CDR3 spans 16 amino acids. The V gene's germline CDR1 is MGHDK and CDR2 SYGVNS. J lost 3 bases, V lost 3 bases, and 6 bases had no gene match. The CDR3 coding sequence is TGTGCCAGCAGTGAGCATACTAGCGGGTTCTACAATGAGCAGTTCTTC. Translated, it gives CASSEHTSGFYNEQFF.

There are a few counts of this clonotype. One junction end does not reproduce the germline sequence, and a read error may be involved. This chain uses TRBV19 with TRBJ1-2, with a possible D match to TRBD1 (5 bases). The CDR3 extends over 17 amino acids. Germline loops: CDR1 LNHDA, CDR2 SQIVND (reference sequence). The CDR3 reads CASTTTGTGLWGGGYTF. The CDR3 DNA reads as TGTGCGAGTACTACTACCGGGACGGGCCTCTGGGGGGGTGGCTACACCTTC.

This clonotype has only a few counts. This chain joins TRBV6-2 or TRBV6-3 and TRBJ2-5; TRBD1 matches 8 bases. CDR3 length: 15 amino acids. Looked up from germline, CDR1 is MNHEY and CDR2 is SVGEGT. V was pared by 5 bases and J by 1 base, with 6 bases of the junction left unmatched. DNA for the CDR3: TGTGCCAGCAGTACATACGACAGGGGCCAAGAGACCCAGTACTTC. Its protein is CASSTYDRGQETQYF.

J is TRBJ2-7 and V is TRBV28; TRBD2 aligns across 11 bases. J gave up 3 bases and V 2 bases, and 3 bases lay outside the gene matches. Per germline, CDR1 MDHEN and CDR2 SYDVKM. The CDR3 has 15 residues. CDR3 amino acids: CASSLRGLAVYEQYF. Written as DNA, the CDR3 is TGTGCCAGCAGTTTAAGGGGACTAGCGGTCTACGAGCAGTACTTC.